Given below is one T cell receptor (beta chain) in context. This record comes from a study of cytomegalovirus exposure and HLA in healthy donors. About the research overall: Of 398 genotyped donors, around 76% clustered with self-reported Caucasian donors.

Primers for the PCR totalled 60 Vbeta and 13 Jbeta. Libraries were prepared by immunoSEQ multiplex PCR; TCRdb keeps only in-frame clonotypes and omits some of them. The sample lists 180,000 or so clones; roughly 78% were seen once. Between the trimmed V and J ends, which lost 7 bases and 0 bases, there was a span of 19 bases. Per the germline V gene, CDR1 is LNHDA and CDR2 is SQIVND (reference sequence). The CDR3 runs to 18 residues. The chain uses TRBV19 and TRBJ1-6; possibly TRBD1 for D (5 bases). Sequencing was carried out using PBMCs. The sequence derives from a woman aged 25 to 45 in good health and CMV-seronegative. CDR3 coding DNA: TGTGCCAGTACCTCGACCGTCCAGGGCAGCTCCTATAATTCACCCCTCCACTTT. Translation gives CASTSTVQGSSYNSPLHF.